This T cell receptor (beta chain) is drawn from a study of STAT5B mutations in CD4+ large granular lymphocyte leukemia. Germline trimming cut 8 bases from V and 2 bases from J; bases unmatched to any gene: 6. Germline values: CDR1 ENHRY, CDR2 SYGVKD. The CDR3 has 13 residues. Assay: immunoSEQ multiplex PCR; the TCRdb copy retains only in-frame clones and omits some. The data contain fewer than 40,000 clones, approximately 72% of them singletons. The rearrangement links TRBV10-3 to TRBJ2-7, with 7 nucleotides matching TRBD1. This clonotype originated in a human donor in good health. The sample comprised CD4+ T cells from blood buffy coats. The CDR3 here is CAIADRIAYEQYF. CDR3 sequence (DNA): TGTGCCATCGCGGACAGGATCGCCTACGAGCAGTACTTC.